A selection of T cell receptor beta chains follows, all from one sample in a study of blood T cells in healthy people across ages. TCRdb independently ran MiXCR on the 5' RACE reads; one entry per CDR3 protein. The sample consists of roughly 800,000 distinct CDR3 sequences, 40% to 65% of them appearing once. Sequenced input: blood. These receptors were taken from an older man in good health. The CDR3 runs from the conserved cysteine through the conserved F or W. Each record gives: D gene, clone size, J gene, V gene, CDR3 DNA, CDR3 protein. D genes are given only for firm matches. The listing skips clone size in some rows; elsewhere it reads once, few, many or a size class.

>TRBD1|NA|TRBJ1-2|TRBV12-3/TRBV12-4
TGTGCCAGCAGTTTAAGGGGACAGGGAAGCTATGGCTACACCTTC
CASSLRGQGSYGYTF
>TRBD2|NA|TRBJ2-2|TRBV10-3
TGTGCCGTCAGTGAGCATCTAGCGGGAGCCGGGGAGCTGTTTTTT
CAVSEHLAGAGELFF
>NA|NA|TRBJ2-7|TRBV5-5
TGTGCCAGCAGCAAAGCCCTCAGGGAAGCCTACGAGCAGTACTTC
CASSKALREAYEQYF
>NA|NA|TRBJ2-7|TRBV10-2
TGCGCCAGCAGTCGCACTAGAGACTACGAGCAGTACTTC
CASSRTRDYEQYF
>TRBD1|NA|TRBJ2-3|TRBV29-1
TGCAGCGTTGAAGGACAGGGGGCAGATACGCAGTATTTT
CSVEGQGADTQYF
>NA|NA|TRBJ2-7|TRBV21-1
TGTGCCAGCAGCCCTAGCATGAGGCAGAGACCCTCCTACGAGCAGTACTTC
CASSPSMRQRPSYEQYF
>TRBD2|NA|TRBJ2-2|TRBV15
TGTGCCACCAGTAACCCCTCGCGGGAGGGCCAGACCGGGGAGCTGTTTTTT
CATSNPSREGQTGELFF
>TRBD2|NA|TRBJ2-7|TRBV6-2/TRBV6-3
TGTGCCAGCAGTTCGGGGCGGGAGTCCAACGAGCAGTACTTC
CASSSGRESNEQYF
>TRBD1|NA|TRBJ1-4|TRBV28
TGTGCCAGCAGTTCTCCCGGGACAGCCAGTACCAATGAAAAACTGTTTTTT
CASSSPGTASTNEKLFF
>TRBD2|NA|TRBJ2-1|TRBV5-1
TGCGCCAGCAGGAGCACTAGCGGGAGTAGCAATGAGCAGTTCTTC
CASRSTSGSSNEQFF
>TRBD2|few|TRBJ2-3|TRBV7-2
TGTGCCAGCTCAGCGGGAGTGCCCAGATACGCGTATTTT
CASSAGVPRYAYF
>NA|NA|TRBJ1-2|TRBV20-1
TGCAGTGCCGGGAGGGGGGCTGGCTATGGCTACACCTTC
CSAGRGAGYGYTF
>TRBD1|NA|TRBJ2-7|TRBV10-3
TGTGCCATCAGTGACACCGGGACAGGTATTTCCTACGAGCAGTACTTC
CAISDTGTGISYEQYF
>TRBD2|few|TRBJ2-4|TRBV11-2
TGTGCCAGCAGCCAGGGACTAGCGAGCAACATTCAGTACTTC
CASSQGLASNIQYF
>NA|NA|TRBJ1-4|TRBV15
TGTGCCACCAGCGAGACCGGACTGGCGGAAAAACTGTTTTTT
CATSETGLAEKLFF
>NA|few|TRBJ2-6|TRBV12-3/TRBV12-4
TGTGCCAGCAGTTTATTGCTAGGGTCCGGGGCCAACGTCCTGACTTTC
CASSLLLGSGANVLTF
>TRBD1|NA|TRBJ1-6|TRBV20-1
TGCAGTGCTCTGCGGACAGGCTCGAGCTCCTATAATTCACCCCTCCACTTT
CSALRTGSSSYNSPLHF
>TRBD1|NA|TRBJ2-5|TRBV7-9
TGTGCCAGCAGCTTAGGTGACAGGGGTTCTTCGGAGACCCAGTACTTC
CASSLGDRGSSETQYF
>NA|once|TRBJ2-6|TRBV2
TGTGCCAGCAGTGAAGCCGCCAACGTCCTGACTTTC
CASSEAANVLTF
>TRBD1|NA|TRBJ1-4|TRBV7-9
TGTGCCAGCAGCGGACAGACAGGGAGCGGGGAAAAACTGTTTTTT
CASSGQTGSGEKLFF
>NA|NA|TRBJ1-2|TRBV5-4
TGTGCCAGCAGCTTTGGGTCGAGCTATGGCTACACCTTC
CASSFGSSYGYTF
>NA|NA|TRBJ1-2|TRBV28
TGTGCTACCTCCAGGGATTCCTATGGCTACACCTTC
CATSRDSYGYTF
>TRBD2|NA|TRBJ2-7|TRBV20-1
TGCAGTGCGGCTAGCGGGAGCAAATCCTACGAGCAGTACTTC
CSAASGSKSYEQYF
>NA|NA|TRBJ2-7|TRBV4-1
TGCGCCAGCAGCCAAGGGACGGACCGGGTGCTCCCCCACGAGCAGTACTTC
CASSQGTDRVLPHEQYF